The present entry profiles one T cell receptor (beta chain) with its context. This clone turned up a few times. Its cognate antigen has yet to be identified. Base qualities were left out, and no much larger clone turns up one base away. Receptor libraries were prepared by the immunoSEQ multiplex PCR assay. A mixture of 60 forward primers for TCR Vbeta segments and 13 reverse primers for TCR Jbeta segments was used in the multiplex PCR. Amplification of the CDR3 region of rearranged TCR beta genes was performed with a multiplex PCR assay on genomic DNA. The Illumina HiSeq System was used to sequence the amplified TCR beta libraries as 87-base-pair reads. Under the source paper's analysis protocol: A later analysis tallied tens of millions of unique TCR beta chains across the 610 or so repertoires, and some 10 million of those chains were shared by two or more donors. To remove PCR and sequencing errors, raw reads were error-corrected and collapsed into unique sequences using a nearest-neighbor algorithm that merged closely related sequences. CDR3 sequences were aligned to IMGT reference sequences to assign V, D and J gene segments. Each retained sequence needed at least a six-nucleotide match to both a V gene segment and a J gene segment. A rearrangement was called productive if the CDR3 had no stop codons and remained in frame with V and J, and every other rearrangement was called non-productive. Following IMGT convention, CDR3 was defined as the stretch from the second conserved V-encoded cysteine up to the conserved J-encoded phenylalanine. The earlier analysis of approximately 590 of the donors excluded any sequence lacking an unambiguous match to a single V gene segment. In an earlier analysis of around 600 of the donors, V segments were called functional above 56.7% productive rearrangements and were called segregating when the between-donor standard deviation exceeded 5%. A statistical classification framework was built for diagnosing cytomegalovirus status from the catalog of TCR beta chain sequences. In a later analysis, TCR nucleotide sequences were compared against IMGT/GENE-DB human TR gene sequences so that V and J genes could be assigned. The TCRdist pipeline was used in a later analysis to assign CDR3 sequences and most-parsimonious VDJ recombination scenarios. In a later analysis, each TCR beta chain was defined by its CDR3 amino acid sequence together with its V-gene family, and reads without a unique V-gene family were excluded. A later analysis removed roughly 590 highly shared, low-generation-probability nucleotide sequences to deal with suspected cross-contamination and a sequencing artifact. For each public chain, a later analysis derived a clonal expansion index from normalized ranks of inferred template counts within each repertoire. In a later analysis, generation probabilities were computed using a VDJ recombination model fitted to out-of-frame rearrangements, and the results were checked against IGoR. A later analysis scored TCR-TCR, TCR-HLA and TCR-CMV co-occurrence with hypergeometric tests, applying a repertoire-size bias correction to TCR pairs. A later analysis estimated false discovery rates by permuting HLA or CMV assignments 20 times. In a later analysis, co-occurring TCRs were grouped with DBSCAN, and TCRdist sequence similarity was added when clustering was performed within HLA-allele-positive subsets. Repertoires with fewer than 30,000 or more than 120,000 public chains were left out of co-occurrence clustering, as were about 5 repertoires with anomalous nucleotide sharing. TCRdb's version of the immuneACCESS table is confined to in-frame rearrangements and falls short of the full clone set. An unresolved V gene accounts for under half of the shortfall where checked; the remainder is of unknown origin. V and J calls plus clone size are reproduced from that table; the DNA served to infer D and trimming. The sample contains around 130,000 clones, roughly 9% of them found a single time. Of the sample, about 6% falls within the top ten clones.

In total, about 650 healthy bone marrow donors made up the cohort. At the time of sampling, all cohort members were nominally healthy, though unrecorded immune exposures were likely present. The donor was CMV seropositive and was included in the group of approximately 300 seropositive cohort members. Each donor provided a peripheral blood sample, and peripheral blood mononuclear cells were used for TCR beta sequencing. The Qiagen DNeasy Blood Extraction Kit was used to extract genomic DNA from the blood cell samples. This sample was taken from a study of cytomegalovirus exposure and HLA in healthy donors (TCRdb year 2017). About the study as a whole: In an earlier analysis of 550 to 750 of the donors, 250 to 350 Gb of sequence data and 100 million or so unique TCR beta sequences from approximately 180 million T cells were reported. An early release covering 550 to 700 HLA-typed donors comprised about 320 gigabases of sequencing data and tens of millions of unique TCR sequences. Among the roughly 400 genotyped donors, around 81% belonged to the genetic ancestry cluster associated with self-reported Caucasian donors. The study aimed to test whether signatures of past pathogen exposure could be identified by cataloging public T cell receptors. The study profiled the T cell repertoires of some 610 subjects by immunosequencing and related them to cytomegalovirus serostatus. Besides the first cohort of 500 to 700 subjects, a separate validation cohort made up of over 95 different subjects was used. To predict cytomegalovirus infection status, the study brought together high-throughput TCR immunosequencing, statistical association of individual TCRs with disease status, and machine learning. To study patterns of TCR occurrence, a later analysis re-analyzed previously published TCR beta repertoires from 500 to 850 donors and added high-resolution HLA genotyping. Rather than drawing on any new phenotypic data, the later analysis identified candidate immune exposures from TCR beta sequences and the way those sequences occurred across donors. In an earlier analysis of more than 550 of the donors, high-throughput TCR beta sequencing was used to judge whether each TCR beta V gene segment behaved as functional or pseudogenic. Donor age, sex, ethnicity and CMV serostatus were compiled alongside the repertoire data. Genome-wide SNP genotypes for about 55% of the 666 donors were used in a later genetic analysis, which treated that subset as a discovery cohort. All discovery cohort repertoires had been generated using a single sequencing platform. HLA typing included class I and class II loci at four-digit resolution. The number of donors typed differed by locus, with 629-630 for A, B, C, DRB1 and DQB1, roughly 520 for DQA1, approximately 580 for DPA1, and about 450 for DPB1. About five DR-DQ haplotypes were treated as single units for association and clustering because of strong linkage in the cohort. Among some 400 genotyped donors of the cohort, an average of around 240,000 unique TCR beta nucleotide sequences were sequenced per donor, roughly 20% of them non-productive. Overall study outcomes, separate from this receptor: Correlated functional status among segregating V segments might reflect linkage disequilibrium, but an unknown experimental factor could not be ruled out. A later analysis found that most CMV-associated TCR beta chains appeared HLA-restricted, with HLA associations seemingly driven largely by CMV exposure. Because the 87-base-pair reads could not distinguish some IMGT-functional V segments, including TRBV6-2 and TRBV6-3, those segments were excluded. Compared with equally common non-associated chains, HLA-associated TCR beta chains in a later analysis were more clonally expanded and had lower generation probabilities. While some public TCRs were present in many individuals, most TCR sequences turned up only very rarely across donors. In a later genetic analysis, a missense DCLRE1C variant was associated with V-gene and J-gene trimming of TCR beta chains, and the association was replicated in an independent cohort. Only TCR beta chains were sequenced in this cohort, and the absence of alpha or paired-chain data limited detectable features. A total of fewer than 200 TCR beta chains were listed by the study as associated with cytomegalovirus. The authors suggested that the approach could potentially be generalized to other disease states and immunological phenotypes. In an earlier analysis of approximately 590 of the donors, most TCR beta V segments were observed in productive rearrangements about 87% or about 30% of the time, broadly matching IMGT annotations. The presence/absence analyses assumed that sequencing depth was roughly uniform across donors, and that assumption may not be true. In a later analysis, the rate of TCR association differed among HLA loci, with DRB1 alleles having the most associated TCRs and HLA-C alleles having the fewest. The sequencing pipeline was judged likely to have produced a cluster of highly shared sequence variants as a technical artifact. A later genetic analysis reported fewer N-insertions in productive TCRs among donors in an Asian-associated ancestry cluster than the roughly 690-donor mean. The classifier was reported to diagnose cytomegalovirus status with high specificity and sensitivity in both the original and validation cohorts. A further reported finding was that TCR beta sequences accurately predicted the HLA-A and HLA-B alleles for most subjects in the first cohort. Several of the top co-occurrence clusters appeared to be linked to parvovirus B19, influenza, CMV and Epstein-Barr virus, according to a later analysis. Specific HLA alleles were associated with over 15,000 TCR beta sequences at a false discovery rate of 0.05 in a later analysis. Because HLA typing was unavailable for some donors at each locus, only the typed subset was used in association tests. Three of the identified cytomegalovirus-associated TCR beta chains were confirmed in vitro to be specific for cytomegalovirus antigens. When HLA alleles, especially DR and DQ, strongly co-occurred, TCR associations were difficult to assign to individual alleles. Because counts were too low, about 15 rarely observed V segments, including chromosome 9 orphons, were left out of the earlier analysis of a few hundred of the donors. The only immune exposure information available for the cohort was CMV serostatus.

The CDR3 measures 14 amino acids from cysteine to phenylalanine. CDR3 DNA only is kept here, 42 bases in frame from base 1. Trimming accounts for 0 bases at V and 14 bases at J, while the number of junction bases matched to no gene is 5. Sequences SGHNT (CDR1) and YYREEE (CDR2) are obtained from the germline V gene (reference sequence). This receptor was taken from a woman aged 40-49 years in good health and CMV-seropositive. Sequenced: PBMCs. The sequence is built from TRBV5-4 and TRBJ2-1, with TRBD2 matching 13 junction bases. The CDR3 reads CASSLEGLAGAEFF. The nucleotide sequence is TGTGCCAGCAGCTTGGAAGGACTAGCGGGGGCTGAGTTCTTC.